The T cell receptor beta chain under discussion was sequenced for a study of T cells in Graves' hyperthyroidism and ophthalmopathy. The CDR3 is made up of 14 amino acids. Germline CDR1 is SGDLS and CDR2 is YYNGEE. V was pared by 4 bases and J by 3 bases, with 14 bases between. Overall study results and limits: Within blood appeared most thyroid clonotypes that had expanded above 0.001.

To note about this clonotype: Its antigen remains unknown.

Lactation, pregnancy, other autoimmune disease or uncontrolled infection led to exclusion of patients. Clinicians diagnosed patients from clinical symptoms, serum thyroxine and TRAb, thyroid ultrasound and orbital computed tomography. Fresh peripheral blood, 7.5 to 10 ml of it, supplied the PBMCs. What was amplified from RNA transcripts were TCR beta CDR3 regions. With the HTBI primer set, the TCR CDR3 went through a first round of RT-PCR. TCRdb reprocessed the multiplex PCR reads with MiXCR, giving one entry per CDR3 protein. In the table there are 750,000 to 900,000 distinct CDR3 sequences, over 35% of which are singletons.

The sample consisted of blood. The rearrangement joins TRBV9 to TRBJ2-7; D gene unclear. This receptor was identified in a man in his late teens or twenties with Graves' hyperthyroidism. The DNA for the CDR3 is TGTGCCAGCAGCCACGGTGGCTCCCTCTACGAGCAGTACTTC. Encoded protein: CASSHGGSLYEQYF.